Listed here is a single T cell receptor beta chain. No antigen is known for it. This entry comes from a study of beta chain features in type 1 diabetes. Study results and caveats: Shorter TCRB CDR3s, moderately but significantly so, marked every one of the four CD4+ subsets in Type 1 diabetes patients. Naive, central memory and Treg TCRB repertoires appeared more alike in patients than in healthy donors. Among type 1 diabetes patients, VDJ junctions had fewer insertions and more deletions.

Germline CDR1 and CDR2: MDHEN and SYDVKM. The CDR3 totals 11 residues. V was pared by 7 bases and J by 2 bases, with 3 bases between. Expressed TCRB transcripts were sequenced because the isolated RNA had all been reverse transcribed beforehand. The table came from immunoSEQ multiplex PCR; TCRdb's copy has only in-frame clones and leaves some out. This sample has hundreds of thousands of clones, with 15% to 20% found just once. The gene calls are TRBV28 and TRBJ2-1; the D is unclear. This TCR was sampled from a woman between 18 and 29 years old in good health. The sequenced material came from naive CD4+ T cells from blood. CDR3 sequence reads: CASNTYNEQFF. Written as DNA, the CDR3 is TGTGCCAGCAATACCTACAATGAGCAGTTCTTC.